This T cell receptor (beta chain) originates from a study of PD-L1 blockade in urothelial cancer. Study details: Atezolizumab was started by patients in about 2014 at 1,200 mg intravenously every 3 weeks. When blood samples were assessed, the median T cell count was around 150,000.

Only in-frame clones appear in the TCRdb table, and some are missing; sequencing was by immunoSEQ multiplex PCR. The table records 38,000 or so clones, around 83% of them present only once. This CDR3 has 18 amino acids. V shed 4 bases, J shed 0 bases, and the junction held 13 bases outside the gene matches. CDR1 is SNHLY, CDR2 FYNNEI, per germline. V and J are TRBV2 and TRBJ2-3; TRBD2 agrees at 7 bases. The sequencing used PBMCs, collected around atezolizumab (anti-PD-L1) treatment. The receptor comes from a man in his 60s with urothelial cancer. CDR3 in amino acids: CASSGVSGPLTSTDTQYF. CDR3 in DNA: TGTGCCAGCAGTGGCGTTAGCGGGCCACTGACTAGCACAGATACGCAGTATTTT. Filled out from reference TRBV2 and TRBJ2-3, the complete variable domain reads EPEVTQTPSHQVTQMGQEVILRCVPISNHLYFYWYRQILGQKVEFLVSFYNNEISEKSEIFDDQFSVERPDGSNFTLKIRSTKLEDSAMYFCASSGVSGPLTSTDTQYFGPGTRLTVL.